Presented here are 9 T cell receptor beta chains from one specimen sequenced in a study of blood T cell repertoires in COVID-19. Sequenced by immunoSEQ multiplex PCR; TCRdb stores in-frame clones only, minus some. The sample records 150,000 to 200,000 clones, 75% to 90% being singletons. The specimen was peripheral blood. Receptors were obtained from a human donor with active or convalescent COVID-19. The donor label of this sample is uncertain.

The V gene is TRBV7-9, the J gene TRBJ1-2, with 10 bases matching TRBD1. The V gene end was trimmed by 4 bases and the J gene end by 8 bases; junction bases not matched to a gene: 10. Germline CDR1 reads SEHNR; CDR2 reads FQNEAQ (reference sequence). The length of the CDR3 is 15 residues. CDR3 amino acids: CASSSSRQGASGYTF. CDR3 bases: TGTGCCAGCAGCTCTAGCCGACAGGGGGCGTCGGGCTACACCTTC.

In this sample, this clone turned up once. In nucleotides, the CDR3 is TGCGCCAGCAGCCAAGATGGGGGACTAGCCTCCTACAATGAGCAGTTCTTC. Its protein is CASSQDGGLASYNEQFF. V and J are TRBV4-1 and TRBJ2-1, with 9 bases fitting TRBD2. J was trimmed by 0 bases and V by 0 bases; bases with no gene match: 3. The length of the CDR3 is 17 residues. CDR1 and CDR2 from the germline V gene are MGHRA and YSYEKL.

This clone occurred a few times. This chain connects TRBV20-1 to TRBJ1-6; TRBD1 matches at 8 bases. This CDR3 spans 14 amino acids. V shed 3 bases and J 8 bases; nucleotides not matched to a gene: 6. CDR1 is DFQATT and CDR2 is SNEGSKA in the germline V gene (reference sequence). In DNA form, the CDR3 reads TGCAGTGCTAGTGCCGGACAGGGTTATTCACCCCTCCACTTT. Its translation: CSASAGQGYSPLHF.

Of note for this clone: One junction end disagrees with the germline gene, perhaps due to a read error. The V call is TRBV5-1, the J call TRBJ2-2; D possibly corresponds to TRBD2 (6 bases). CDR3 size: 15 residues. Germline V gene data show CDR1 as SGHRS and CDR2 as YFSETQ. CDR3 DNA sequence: TGCGCCAGCAGCGAATTGGGCGGGAACTCCGGGGAGCTGTTTTTT. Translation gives CASSELGGNSGELFF. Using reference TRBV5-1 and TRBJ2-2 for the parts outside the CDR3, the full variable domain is KAGVTQTPRYLIKTRGQQVTLSCSPISGHRSVSWYQQTPGQGLQFLFEYFSETQRNKGNFPGRFSGRQFSNSRSEMNVSTLELGDSALYLCASSELGGNSGELFFGEGSRLTVL.

The CDR3 loop is CASSESSQGYEQYF. The DNA of the CDR3 is TGCGCCAGCAGTGAGTCGTCACAGGGCTACGAGCAGTACTTC. The chain joins TRBV10-1 to TRBJ2-7; TRBD1 might be the D (6 bases). CDR1 and CDR2 from the germline V gene are WNHNN and SYGVQD (reference sequence). The CDR3 runs to 14 residues. V shed 0 bases and J shed 3 bases, with 9 bases lying between them.

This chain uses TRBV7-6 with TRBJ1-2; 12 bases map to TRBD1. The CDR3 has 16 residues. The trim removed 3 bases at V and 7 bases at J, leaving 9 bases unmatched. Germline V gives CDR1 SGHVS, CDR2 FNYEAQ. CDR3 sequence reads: CASSFLAGQGAGGYTF. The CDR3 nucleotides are TGTGCCAGCAGCTTCCTAGCGGGACAGGGGGCCGGTGGCTACACCTTC.

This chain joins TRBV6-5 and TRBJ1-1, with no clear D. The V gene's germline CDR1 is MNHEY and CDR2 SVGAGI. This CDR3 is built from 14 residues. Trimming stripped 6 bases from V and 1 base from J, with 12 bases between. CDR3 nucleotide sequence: TGTGCCAGCAGACTCAGGTTTTCGAACACTGAAGCTTTCTTT. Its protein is CASRLRFSNTEAFF.

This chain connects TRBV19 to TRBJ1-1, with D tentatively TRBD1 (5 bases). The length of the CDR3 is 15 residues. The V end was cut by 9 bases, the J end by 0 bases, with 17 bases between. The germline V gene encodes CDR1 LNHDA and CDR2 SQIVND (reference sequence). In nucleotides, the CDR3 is TGTGCCAGCTACCACACGGGGGAAATGAACACTGAAGCTTTCTTT. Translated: CASYHTGEMNTEAFF.

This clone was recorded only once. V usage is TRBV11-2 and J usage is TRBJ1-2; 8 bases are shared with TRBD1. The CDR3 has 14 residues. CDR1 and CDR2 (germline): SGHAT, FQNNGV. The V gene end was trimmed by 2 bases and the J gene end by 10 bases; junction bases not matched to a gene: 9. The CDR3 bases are TGTGCCAGCAGCTTACTGGGGACAGGACTATTCTACACCTTC. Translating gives CASSLLGTGLFYTF.